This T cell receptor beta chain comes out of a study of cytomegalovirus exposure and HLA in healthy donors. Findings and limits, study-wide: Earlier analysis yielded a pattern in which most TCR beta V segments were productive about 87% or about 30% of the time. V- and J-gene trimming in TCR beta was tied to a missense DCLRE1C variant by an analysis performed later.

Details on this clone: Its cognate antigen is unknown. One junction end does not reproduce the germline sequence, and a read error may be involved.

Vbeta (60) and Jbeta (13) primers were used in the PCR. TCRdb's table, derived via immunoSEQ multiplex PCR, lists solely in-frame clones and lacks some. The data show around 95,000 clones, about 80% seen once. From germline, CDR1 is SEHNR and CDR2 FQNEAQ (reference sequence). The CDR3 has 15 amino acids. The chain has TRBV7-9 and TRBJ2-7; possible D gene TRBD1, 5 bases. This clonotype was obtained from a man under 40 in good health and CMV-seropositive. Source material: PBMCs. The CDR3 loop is CSSSSTRAGSYEQYF. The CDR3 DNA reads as TGTTCCAGCAGCTCCACCAGGGCCGGTTCCTACGAGCAGTACTTC.